This T cell receptor (beta chain) was identified during a study of preoperative IRX-2 immunotherapy in early breast cancer. Some clones are missing from TCRdb's copy, which holds only in-frame ones; the method was immunoSEQ multiplex PCR. This table holds 30,000 to 35,000 clones, around 83% found once. Treatment meaning: preoperative locoregional IRX-2 cytokine immunotherapy. Patients received preoperative, locoregional IRX-2 cytokine immunotherapy in a phase Ib study. Trimming shortened V by 2 bases and J by 4 bases, and 9 bases separated the two germline ends. This CDR3 has 14 amino acids. CDR1 and CDR2 (germline): MNHEY, SMNVEV (reference sequence).

Source: lymph node tissue, taken from a patient treated with IRX-2 immunotherapy. This clonotype originated in a human donor with breast cancer. J is TRBJ1-5 and V is TRBV27; D uncertain. CDR3 DNA sequence: TGTGCCAGCAGTTTAGTGGGCAATAATCAGCCCCAGCATTTT. As protein: CASSLVGNNQPQHF.